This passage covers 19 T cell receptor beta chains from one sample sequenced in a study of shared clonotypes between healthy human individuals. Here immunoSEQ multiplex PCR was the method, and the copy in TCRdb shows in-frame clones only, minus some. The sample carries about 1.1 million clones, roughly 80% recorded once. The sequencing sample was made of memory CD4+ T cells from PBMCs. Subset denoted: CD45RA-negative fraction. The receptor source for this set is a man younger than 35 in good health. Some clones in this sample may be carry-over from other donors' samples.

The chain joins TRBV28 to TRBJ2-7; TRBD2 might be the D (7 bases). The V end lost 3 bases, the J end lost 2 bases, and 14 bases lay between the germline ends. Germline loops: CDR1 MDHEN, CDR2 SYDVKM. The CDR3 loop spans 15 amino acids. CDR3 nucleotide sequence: TGTGCCAGCAGTTTTGGCGGGGGCCCAACCTACGAGCAGTACTTC. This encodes CASSFGGGPTYEQYF.

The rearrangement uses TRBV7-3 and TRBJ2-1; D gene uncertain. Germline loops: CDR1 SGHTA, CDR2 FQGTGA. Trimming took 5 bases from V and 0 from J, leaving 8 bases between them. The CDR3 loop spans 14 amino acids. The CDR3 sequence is CASSRPSSYNEQFF. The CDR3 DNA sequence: TGTGCCAGCAGCCGTCCGAGCTCCTACAATGAGCAGTTCTTC.

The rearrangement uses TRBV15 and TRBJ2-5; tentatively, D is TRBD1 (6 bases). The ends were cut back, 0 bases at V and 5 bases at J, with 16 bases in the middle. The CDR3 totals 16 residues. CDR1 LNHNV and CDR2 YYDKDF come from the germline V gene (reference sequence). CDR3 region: CATSRDPTGRWETQYF. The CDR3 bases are TGTGCCACCAGCAGAGATCCGACAGGCAGGTGGGAGACCCAGTACTTC.

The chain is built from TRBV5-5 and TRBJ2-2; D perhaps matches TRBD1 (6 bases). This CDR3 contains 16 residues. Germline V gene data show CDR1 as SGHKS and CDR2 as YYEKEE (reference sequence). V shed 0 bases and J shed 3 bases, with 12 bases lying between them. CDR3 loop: CASSLAKDSYTGELFF. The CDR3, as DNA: TGTGCCAGCAGCTTGGCCAAGGACAGTTACACCGGGGAGCTGTTTTTT. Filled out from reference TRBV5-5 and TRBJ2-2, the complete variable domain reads DAGVTQSPTHLIKTRGQQVTLRCSPISGHKSVSWYQQVLGQGPQFIFQYYEKEERGRGNFPDRFSARQFPNYSSELNVNALLLGDSALYLCASSLAKDSYTGELFFGEGSRLTVL.

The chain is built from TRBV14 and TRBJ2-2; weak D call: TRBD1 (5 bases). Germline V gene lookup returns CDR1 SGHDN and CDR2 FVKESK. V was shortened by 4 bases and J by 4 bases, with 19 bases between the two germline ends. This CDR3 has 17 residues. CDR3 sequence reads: CASSRPAGADRTGELFF. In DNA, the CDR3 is TGTGCCAGCAGCCGCCCCGCTGGGGCAGACCGCACCGGGGAGCTGTTTTTT.

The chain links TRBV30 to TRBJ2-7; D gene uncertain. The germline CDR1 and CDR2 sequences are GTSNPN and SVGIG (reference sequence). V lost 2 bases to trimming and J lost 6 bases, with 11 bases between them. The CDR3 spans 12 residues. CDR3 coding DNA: TGTGCCTGGAGTCCGGCAGCCTCCGAGCAGTACTTC. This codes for CAWSPAASEQYF.

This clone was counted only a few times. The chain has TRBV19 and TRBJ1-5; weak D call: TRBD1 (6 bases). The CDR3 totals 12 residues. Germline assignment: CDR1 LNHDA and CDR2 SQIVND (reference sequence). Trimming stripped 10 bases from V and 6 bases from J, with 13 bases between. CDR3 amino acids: CATDPGAQPQHF. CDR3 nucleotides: TGTGCCACCGACCCGGGGGCTCAGCCCCAGCATTTT.

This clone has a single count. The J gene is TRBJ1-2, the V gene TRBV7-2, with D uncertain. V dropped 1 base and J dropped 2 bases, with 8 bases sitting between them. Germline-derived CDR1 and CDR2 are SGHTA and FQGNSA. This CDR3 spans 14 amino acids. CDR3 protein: CASSLGAANYGYTF. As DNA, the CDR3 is TGTGCCAGCAGCTTAGGGGCAGCCAACTATGGCTACACCTTC. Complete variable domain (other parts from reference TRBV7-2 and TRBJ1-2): GAGVSQSPSNKVTEKGKDVELRCDPISGHTALYWYRQSLGQGLEFLIYFQGNSAPDKSGLPSDRFSAERTGGSVSTLTIQRTQQEDSAVYLCASSLGAANYGYTFGSGTRLTVV.

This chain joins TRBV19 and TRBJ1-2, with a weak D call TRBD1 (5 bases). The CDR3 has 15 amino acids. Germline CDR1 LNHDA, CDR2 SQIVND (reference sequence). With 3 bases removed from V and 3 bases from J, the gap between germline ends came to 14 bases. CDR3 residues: CASSILTAPYYGYTF. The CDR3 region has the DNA TGTGCCAGTAGTATCCTGACAGCCCCTTACTATGGCTACACCTTC.

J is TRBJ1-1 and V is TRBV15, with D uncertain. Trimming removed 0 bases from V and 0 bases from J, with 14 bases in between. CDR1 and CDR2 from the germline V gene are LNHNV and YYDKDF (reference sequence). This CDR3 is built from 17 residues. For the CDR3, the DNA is TGTGCCACCAGCAGAGATTACTCAGGCACCTTGAACACTGAAGCTTTCTTT. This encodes CATSRDYSGTLNTEAFF.

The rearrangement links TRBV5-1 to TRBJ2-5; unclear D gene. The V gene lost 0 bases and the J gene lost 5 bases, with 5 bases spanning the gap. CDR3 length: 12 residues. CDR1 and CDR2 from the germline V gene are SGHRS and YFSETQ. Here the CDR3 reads CASSLDKETQYF. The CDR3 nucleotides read TGCGCCAGCAGCTTGGATAAGGAGACCCAGTACTTC.

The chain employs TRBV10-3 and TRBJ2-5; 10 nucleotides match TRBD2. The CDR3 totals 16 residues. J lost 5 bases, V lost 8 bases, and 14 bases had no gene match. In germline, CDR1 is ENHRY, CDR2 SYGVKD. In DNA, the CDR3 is TGTGCCATCGGGTCTAGCGGGAGTCCGGTGACGGAGACCCAGTACTTC. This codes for CAIGSSGSPVTETQYF.

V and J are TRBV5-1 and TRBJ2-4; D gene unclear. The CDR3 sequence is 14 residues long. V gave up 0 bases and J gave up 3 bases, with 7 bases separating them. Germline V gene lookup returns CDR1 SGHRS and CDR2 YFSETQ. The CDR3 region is CASSLALGKNIQYF. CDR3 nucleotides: TGCGCCAGCAGCTTGGCCCTAGGCAAAAACATTCAGTACTTC.

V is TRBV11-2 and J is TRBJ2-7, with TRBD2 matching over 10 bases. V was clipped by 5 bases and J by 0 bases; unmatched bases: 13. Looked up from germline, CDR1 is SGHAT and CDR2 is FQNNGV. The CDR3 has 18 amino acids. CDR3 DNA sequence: TGTGCCAGCAGCCCCTTAACCGGCCCTAGCGGGAGCTCCTACGAGCAGTACTTC. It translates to CASSPLTGPSGSSYEQYF.

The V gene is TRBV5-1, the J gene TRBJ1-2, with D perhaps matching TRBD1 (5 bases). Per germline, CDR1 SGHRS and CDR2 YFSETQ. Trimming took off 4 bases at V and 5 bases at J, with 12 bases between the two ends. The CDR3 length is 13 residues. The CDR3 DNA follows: TGCGCCAGCAGCGAGCAGGGTGATTATGGCTACACCTTC. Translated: CASSEQGDYGYTF. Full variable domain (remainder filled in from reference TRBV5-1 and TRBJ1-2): KAGVTQTPRYLIKTRGQQVTLSCSPISGHRSVSWYQQTPGQGLQFLFEYFSETQRNKGNFPGRFSGRQFSNSRSEMNVSTLELGDSALYLCASSEQGDYGYTFGSGTRLTVV.

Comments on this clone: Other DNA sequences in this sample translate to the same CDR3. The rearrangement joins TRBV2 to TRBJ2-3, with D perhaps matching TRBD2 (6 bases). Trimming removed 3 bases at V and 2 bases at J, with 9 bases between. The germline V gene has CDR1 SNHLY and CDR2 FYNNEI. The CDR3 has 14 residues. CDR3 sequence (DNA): TGTGCCAGCAGTGAGGCGGGAATCACAGATACGCAGTATTTT. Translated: CASSEAGITDTQYF. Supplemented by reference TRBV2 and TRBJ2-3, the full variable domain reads EPEVTQTPSHQVTQMGQEVILRCVPISNHLYFYWYRQILGQKVEFLVSFYNNEISEKSEIFDDQFSVERPDGSNFTLKIRSTKLEDSAMYFCASSEAGITDTQYFGPGTRLTVL.

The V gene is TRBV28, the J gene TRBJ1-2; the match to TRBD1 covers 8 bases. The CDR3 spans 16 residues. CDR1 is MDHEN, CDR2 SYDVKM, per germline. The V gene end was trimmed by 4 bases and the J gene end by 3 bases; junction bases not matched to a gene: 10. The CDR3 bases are TGTGCCAGCAGTTCCCCGACAGGGGCCAAGCACTATGGCTACACCTTC. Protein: CASSSPTGAKHYGYTF.

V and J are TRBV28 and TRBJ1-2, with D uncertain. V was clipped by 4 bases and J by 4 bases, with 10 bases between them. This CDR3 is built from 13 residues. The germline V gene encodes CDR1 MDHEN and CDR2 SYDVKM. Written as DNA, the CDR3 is TGTGCCAGCAGTTCCTTGGGCCTCTATGGCTACACCTTC. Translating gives CASSSLGLYGYTF.

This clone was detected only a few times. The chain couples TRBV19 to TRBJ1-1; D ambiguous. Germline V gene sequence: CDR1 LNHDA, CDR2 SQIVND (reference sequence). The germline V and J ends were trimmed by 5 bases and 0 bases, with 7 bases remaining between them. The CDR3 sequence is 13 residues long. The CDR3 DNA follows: TGTGCCAGTAGTGCGCAGGTGAACACTGAAGCTTTCTTT. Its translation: CASSAQVNTEAFF. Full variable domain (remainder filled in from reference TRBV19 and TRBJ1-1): DGGITQSPKYLFRKEGQNVTLSCEQNLNHDAMYWYRQDPGQGLRLIYYSQIVNDFQKGDIAEGYSVSREKKESFPLTVTSAQKNPTAFYLCASSAQVNTEAFFGQGTRLTVV.